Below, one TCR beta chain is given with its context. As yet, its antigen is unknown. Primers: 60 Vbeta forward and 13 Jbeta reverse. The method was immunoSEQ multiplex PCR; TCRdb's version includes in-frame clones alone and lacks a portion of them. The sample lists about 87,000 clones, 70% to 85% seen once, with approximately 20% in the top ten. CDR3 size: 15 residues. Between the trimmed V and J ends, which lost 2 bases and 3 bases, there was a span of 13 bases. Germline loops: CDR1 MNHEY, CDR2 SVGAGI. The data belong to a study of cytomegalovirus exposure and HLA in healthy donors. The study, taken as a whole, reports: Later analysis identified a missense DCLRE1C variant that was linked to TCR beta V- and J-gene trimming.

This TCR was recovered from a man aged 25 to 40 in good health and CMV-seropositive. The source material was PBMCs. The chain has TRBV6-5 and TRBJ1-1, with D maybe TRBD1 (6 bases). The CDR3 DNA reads TGTGCCAGCAGTTACGGAGGGGGGGCTCACACTGAAGCTTTCTTT. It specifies CASSYGGGAHTEAFF.